These 31 T cell receptor beta chains were all obtained from the same sample, sequenced in a study of vaccination effects on CD4 cells after COVID-19. The antigens these receptors bind are not known. Clones were sequenced by immunoSEQ multiplex PCR, and TCRdb holds only the in-frame ones, with some missing. This repertoire shows tens of thousands of clones, around 78% found once; its top ten account for 25% to 35%. Within the ViraFEST assay, antigen-specific CD4+ T cells underwent expansion with viral peptide pools prior to sequencing. Following culture for about ten days, CD4+ T cells were isolated. The person's infection with SARS-CoV-2, confirmed by PCR, took place between March and December 2020. Sequences were derived from CD4+ T cells from PBMCs cultured with a peptide pool, sampled before COVID-19 vaccination. The receptors come from a human donor who had a prior SARS-CoV-2 infection.

This chain connects TRBV25-1 to TRBJ2-4; tentatively, D is TRBD2 (6 bases). The CDR3 has 15 amino acids. Germline V lookup: CDR1 MGHDK, CDR2 SYGVNS. Trimming pared 1 base from V and 5 bases from J, leaving 12 bases between. This CDR3 reads CASSEWGGAENIQYF. In nucleotides, the CDR3 is TGTGCCAGCAGTGAATGGGGCGGGGCGGAAAACATTCAGTACTTC.

CDR3 DNA sequence: TGCGCCAGCAGCACATCGACAGGGGAAGGCATTCAGTACTTC. Its protein is CASSTSTGEGIQYF. The chain has TRBV5-1 and TRBJ2-4; 8 bases are shared with TRBD1. The CDR3 is 14 residues long. The V gene end was trimmed by 4 bases and the J gene end by 9 bases; junction bases not matched to a gene: 9. The germline V gene encodes CDR1 SGHRS and CDR2 YFSETQ.

The rearrangement joins TRBV7-2 to TRBJ2-7; 8 bases are a match to TRBD1. J lost 5 bases, V lost 2 bases, and 8 bases had no gene match. Germline CDR1 reads SGHTA; CDR2 reads FQGNSA. CDR3 length: 15 residues. CDR3 protein: CASSLHQGAFDEQYF. The CDR3, as DNA: TGTGCCAGCAGCTTACACCAGGGGGCGTTCGACGAGCAGTACTTC.

The CDR3 spells CASGGYPGNTGELFF. CDR3 DNA sequence: TGTGCCAGCGGGGGTTACCCAGGGAACACCGGGGAGCTGTTTTTT. The chain joins TRBV28 to TRBJ2-2; possibly TRBD1 or TRBD2 for D (5 bases each). The germline gives CDR1 MDHEN, CDR2 SYDVKM. This CDR3 contains 15 residues. V dropped 8 bases and J dropped 1 base, with 14 bases sitting between them.

This clone was counted a few times. V usage is TRBV7-2 and J usage is TRBJ2-1; 9 bases are shared with TRBD2. Per the germline V gene, CDR1 is SGHTA and CDR2 is FQGNSA. Trimming at V came to 7 bases and at J to 13 bases, leaving 14 bases not matched to a gene. The CDR3 extends over 14 amino acids. Here the CDR3 DNA reads TGTGCCAGCACTCCTACTTCGGGCGGGAGGGGCCAGTTCTTC. Its protein product is CASTPTSGGRGQFF. Drawing the rest from reference TRBV7-2 and TRBJ2-1, the complete variable domain is GAGVSQSPSNKVTEKGKDVELRCDPISGHTALYWYRQSLGQGLEFLIYFQGNSAPDKSGLPSDRFSAERTGGSVSTLTIQRTQQEDSAVYLCASTPTSGGRGQFFGPGTRLTVL.

The rearrangement uses TRBV12-3 or TRBV12-4 and TRBJ2-2, with 8 bases fitting TRBD2. This CDR3 is built from 13 residues. Trimming at V came to 3 bases and at J to 17 bases, leaving 11 bases not matched to a gene. In DNA, the CDR3 is TGTGCCAGCAGTTTCTTGGTTCGGGGGGGGGTTTTTTTT. Its translation: CASSFLVRGGVFF.

The chain combines TRBV5-4 with TRBJ1-2, with a tentative D call TRBD1 (6 bases). The CDR3 extends over 14 amino acids. Looked up from germline, CDR1 is SGHNT and CDR2 is YYREEE (reference sequence). V was clipped by 4 bases and J by 2 bases, with 12 bases between them. The CDR3 nucleotides read TGTGCCAGCAGCATGAGGACAGCCAACTATGGCTACACCTTC. It codes for CASSMRTANYGYTF.

This chain links TRBV9 with TRBJ2-2; TRBD1 might be the D (5 bases). The CDR3 runs 16 residues. CDR1 is SGDLS and CDR2 is YYNGEE in the germline V gene. Trimming removed 3 bases from V and 4 bases from J, with 16 bases in between. In nucleotides, the CDR3 is TGTGCCAGCAGCGCTTCAGTCGGACAAACCACCGGGGAGCTGTTTTTT. It translates to CASSASVGQTTGELFF.

The chain couples TRBV11-2 to TRBJ2-5; possible D gene TRBD2, 6 bases. The V end was cut by 5 bases, the J end by 5 bases, with 12 bases between. CDR1 and CDR2 (germline): SGHAT, FQNNGV. The CDR3 is 13 amino acids. The CDR3 DNA reads as TGTGCCAGCAGCCCGGGGGTCTTGGAGACCCAGTACTTC. Protein product: CASSPGVLETQYF.

This sequence joins TRBV5-1 and TRBJ2-1, with no clear D. CDR3 length equals 13 residues. With 3 bases removed from V and 5 bases from J, the gap between germline ends came to 9 bases. Looked up from germline, CDR1 is SGHRS and CDR2 is YFSETQ. The CDR3 DNA sequence: TGCGCCAGCAGCTCCACCTATGACAATGAGCAGTTCTTC. This translates into CASSSTYDNEQFF. The entire variable domain, with the rest obtained from reference TRBV5-1 and TRBJ2-1, is as follows: KAGVTQTPRYLIKTRGQQVTLSCSPISGHRSVSWYQQTPGQGLQFLFEYFSETQRNKGNFPGRFSGRQFSNSRSEMNVSTLELGDSALYLCASSSTYDNEQFFGPGTRLTVL.

The V call is TRBV11-3, the J call TRBJ2-5; TRBD2 agrees at 8 bases. V dropped 1 base and J dropped 2; count of bases not matched to a gene: 9. CDR1 is SGHNT and CDR2 is YENEEA in the germline V gene. The CDR3 is made up of 17 amino acids. CDR3 bases: TGTGCCAGCAGCTTAGGAGGAGGCGGGGGGTCTCAAGAGACCCAGTACTTC. Translation: CASSLGGGGGSQETQYF.

The rearrangement links TRBV5-1 to TRBJ1-2, with TRBD1 identical over 7 bases. The germline CDR1 and CDR2 sequences are SGHRS and YFSETQ. The V segment lost 0 bases and the J segment 6 bases; nucleotides outside the gene matches: 2. The CDR3 sequence is 13 residues long. CDR3 sequence reads: CASSLGQGDGYTF. The CDR3 DNA reads TGCGCCAGCAGCTTGGGACAGGGTGATGGCTACACCTTC. Supplemented by reference TRBV5-1 and TRBJ1-2, the full variable domain reads KAGVTQTPRYLIKTRGQQVTLSCSPISGHRSVSWYQQTPGQGLQFLFEYFSETQRNKGNFPGRFSGRQFSNSRSEMNVSTLELGDSALYLCASSLGQGDGYTFGSGTRLTVV.

The chain links TRBV5-1 to TRBJ1-1, with 7 bases matching TRBD1. V shed 4 bases and J 0 bases; nucleotides not matched to a gene: 6. The germline V gene has CDR1 SGHRS and CDR2 YFSETQ. The length of the CDR3 is 15 residues. CDR3 sequence reads: CASSLTTGMNTEAFF. CDR3 sequence (DNA): TGCGCCAGCAGCCTAACGACAGGGATGAACACTGAAGCTTTCTTT.

The chain joins TRBV15 to TRBJ2-2; D call uncertain. Germline V gene lookup returns CDR1 LNHNV and CDR2 YYDKDF (reference sequence). The CDR3 is made up of 14 amino acids. The germline V and J ends were trimmed by 4 bases and 4 bases, with 10 bases remaining between them. This CDR3 is CATSKQGFTGELFF. The DNA for the CDR3 is TGTGCCACCAGCAAGCAAGGGTTCACCGGGGAGCTGTTTTTT.

This sequence joins TRBV5-1 and TRBJ2-4; D possibly corresponds to TRBD1 (5 bases). CDR3 length: 17 amino acids. Germline CDR1 is SGHRS and CDR2 is YFSETQ. V was clipped by 2 bases and J by 0 bases, with 15 bases between them. The chain's CDR3 is CASSLHRSSLAKNIQYF. The DNA of the CDR3 is TGCGCCAGCAGCTTACACAGGTCTTCACTAGCCAAAAACATTCAGTACTTC.

J is TRBJ2-7 and V is TRBV7-2; a possible D gene is TRBD2 (6 bases). This CDR3 is built from 17 residues. Germline loops: CDR1 SGHTA, CDR2 FQGNSA. With 5 bases removed from V and 2 bases from J, the gap between germline ends came to 22 bases. CDR3 sequence: CASSPGVGLRVPYEQYF. For the CDR3, the DNA is TGTGCCAGCAGCCCCGGGGTCGGACTACGAGTCCCCTACGAGCAGTACTTC. Using reference TRBV7-2 and TRBJ2-7 for the parts outside the CDR3, the full variable domain is GAGVSQSPSNKVTEKGKDVELRCDPISGHTALYWYRQSLGQGLEFLIYFQGNSAPDKSGLPSDRFSAERTGGSVSTLTIQRTQQEDSAVYLCASSPGVGLRVPYEQYFGPGTRLTVT.

The chain employs TRBV19 and TRBJ2-3; D may be TRBD2 (6 bases). The CDR3 spans 17 residues. V lost 1 base and J 1 base, leaving 15 bases between the germline ends. From germline, CDR1 is LNHDA and CDR2 SQIVND (reference sequence). The CDR3: CASSIAAGNLRTDTQYF. The CDR3 DNA sequence: TGTGCCAGTAGTATAGCGGCGGGGAACCTACGCACAGATACGCAGTATTTT.

The CDR3 coding sequence is TGTGCCAGCAGCCCGTCGGGACTCCGCACATCCTACAATGAGCAGTTCTTC. Its translation is CASSPSGLRTSYNEQFF. The V and J genes are TRBV7-9 and TRBJ2-1; D might be TRBD2 (6 bases). V was cut by 5 bases and J by 1 base, with 18 bases left in between. In germline, CDR1 is SEHNR, CDR2 FQNEAQ (reference sequence). This CDR3 spans 17 amino acids.

The chain employs TRBV11-2 and TRBJ2-4; 7 bases match TRBD2. The CDR3 consists of 14 residues. CDR1 and CDR2 (germline): SGHAT, FQNNGV. Unmatched junction bases numbered 7, after V lost 5 bases and J lost 6 bases. CDR3 DNA sequence: TGTGCCAGCAGCCTGGGGCGGGGGAGAAACATTCAGTACTTC. Protein: CASSLGRGRNIQYF.

The chain couples TRBV27 to TRBJ1-2; 7 nucleotides line up with TRBD1. Germline-derived CDR1 and CDR2 are MNHEY and SMNVEV (reference sequence). The CDR3 has 14 residues. After removal of 2 bases from V and 4 bases from J, the junction contained 4 bases not matched to a gene. CDR3 amino acids: CASSLRQGAYGYTF. CDR3 in DNA: TGTGCCAGCAGTTTACGACAGGGTGCCTATGGCTACACCTTC.

The gene calls are TRBV19 and TRBJ1-3, with no clear D. The V gene's germline CDR1 is LNHDA and CDR2 SQIVND (reference sequence). The CDR3 length is 16 residues. V gave up 3 bases and J gave up 0 bases, with 12 bases separating them. The CDR3 region has the DNA TGTGCCAGTAGTATTTTAGCGTCCTCCTCTGGAAACACCATATATTTT. Translated: CASSILASSSGNTIYF.

The rearrangement joins TRBV27 to TRBJ1-2; tentative D call: TRBD1 (5 bases). Between the trimmed V and J ends, which lost 3 bases and 6 bases, there was a span of 11 bases. This CDR3 has 13 amino acids. The germline CDR1 and CDR2 sequences are MNHEY and SMNVEV (reference sequence). Here the CDR3 DNA reads TGTGCCAGCAGTTTTGGGGGAGGTGATGGCTACACCTTC. This translates into CASSFGGGDGYTF.

This chain connects TRBV18 to TRBJ2-2; unclear D gene. Germline loops: CDR1 KGHSH, CDR2 LQKENI. The CDR3 is 13 amino acids. Trimming took 6 bases from V and 2 from J, leaving 7 bases between them. CDR3 sequence: CASSQTNTGELFF. Written as DNA, the CDR3 is TGTGCCAGCTCGCAGACAAACACCGGGGAGCTGTTTTTT.

This rearrangement joins TRBV5-1 to TRBJ2-7; either TRBD1 or TRBD2 may fit D (5 bases each). This CDR3 has 11 residues. V lost 3 bases and J 6 bases, leaving 7 bases between the germline ends. Germline CDR1 is SGHRS and CDR2 is YFSETQ. In nucleotides, the CDR3 is TGCGCCAGCAGCTGGGACGGCGAGCAGTACTTC. This encodes CASSWDGEQYF.

This clone was seen only a few times. The chain carries TRBV6-6 and TRBJ2-1; possibly TRBD2 for D (5 bases). The CDR3 is made up of 12 amino acids. V lost 6 bases and J lost 9, with 12 bases in between. CDR1 and CDR2 (germline): MNHNY, SVGAGI (reference sequence). The DNA for the CDR3 is TGTGCCAGCAGCCCAACTAGTTTTGAGCAGTTCTTC. Its translation: CASSPTSFEQFF.

This chain uses TRBV6-1 with TRBJ2-7; no firm D call. CDR3 length: 14 residues. The germline V gene has CDR1 MNHNS and CDR2 SASEGT. V was clipped by 3 bases and J by 1 base, with 10 bases between them. In DNA form, the CDR3 reads TGTGCCAGCAGTGATTTGTCTAATTCCTACGAGCAGTACTTC. Translating it yields CASSDLSNSYEQYF.

This chain links TRBV7-9 with TRBJ1-2; 7 bases are a match to TRBD1. Germline V gene sequence: CDR1 SEHNR, CDR2 FQNEAQ (reference sequence). The CDR3 runs 13 residues. V shed 5 bases, J shed 8 bases, and the junction held 8 bases outside the gene matches. The CDR3 DNA sequence: TGTGCCAGCAGCCCCTCCCAGGGGGGGGGCTACACCTTC. Translating gives CASSPSQGGGYTF. Full variable domain (remainder filled in from reference TRBV7-9 and TRBJ1-2): DTGVSQNPRHKITKRGQNVTFRCDPISEHNRLYWYRQTLGQGPEFLTYFQNEAQLEKSRLLSDRFSAERPKGSFSTLEIQRTEQGDSAMYLCASSPSQGGGYTFGSGTRLTVV.

The rearrangement links TRBV7-9 to TRBJ1-2, with D unresolved. Germline assignment: CDR1 SEHNR and CDR2 FQNEAQ (reference sequence). CDR3 length equals 12 residues. Trimming removed 8 bases at V and 4 bases at J, with 11 bases between. CDR3 in amino acids: CASGVYGYGYTF. CDR3 sequence (DNA): TGTGCCAGCGGGGTCTACGGCTATGGCTACACCTTC.

This chain links TRBV4-1 with TRBJ2-7; tentative D call: TRBD2 (6 bases). Germline CDR1 MGHRA, CDR2 YSYEKL. V lost 2 bases and J lost 10, with 15 bases in between. The CDR3 length is 13 residues. Here the CDR3 DNA reads TGCGCCAGCAGCCAATGGGTAGCGGTCACCCAGTACTTC. It encodes CASSQWVAVTQYF.

This chain joins TRBV19 and TRBJ1-2; D gene ambiguous. Germline loops: CDR1 LNHDA, CDR2 SQIVND (reference sequence). V lost 5 bases, J lost 5 bases, and 15 bases lay in between. This CDR3 has 14 amino acids. The CDR3 DNA is TGTGCCAGTAGTCACCAGAGCCTCAATTATGGCTACACCTTC. Protein: CASSHQSLNYGYTF. The full variable domain, in which reference TRBV19 and TRBJ1-2 provide the parts outside the CDR3, is DGGITQSPKYLFRKEGQNVTLSCEQNLNHDAMYWYRQDPGQGLRLIYYSQIVNDFQKGDIAEGYSVSREKKESFPLTVTSAQKNPTAFYLCASSHQSLNYGYTFGSGTRLTVV.

The genes are TRBV7-3 and TRBJ1-1; no firm D call. Germline V lookup: CDR1 SGHTA, CDR2 FQGTGA. The CDR3 has 13 residues. V was trimmed by 5 bases and J by 2 bases, leaving 9 bases between them. DNA for the CDR3: TGTGCCAGCAGCCCCCAAATAAACACTGAAGCTTTCTTT. This sequence encodes CASSPQINTEAFF.